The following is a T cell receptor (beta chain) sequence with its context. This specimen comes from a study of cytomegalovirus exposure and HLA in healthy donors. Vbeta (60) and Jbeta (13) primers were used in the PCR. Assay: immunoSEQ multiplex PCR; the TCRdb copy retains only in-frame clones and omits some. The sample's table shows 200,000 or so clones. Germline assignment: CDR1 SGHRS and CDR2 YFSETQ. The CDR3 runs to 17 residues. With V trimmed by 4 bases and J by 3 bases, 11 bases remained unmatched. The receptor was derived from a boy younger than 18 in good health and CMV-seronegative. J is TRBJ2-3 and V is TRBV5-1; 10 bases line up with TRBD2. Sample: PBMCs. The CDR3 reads CASSPPGTSVGTDTQYF. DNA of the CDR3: TGCGCCAGCAGCCCACCCGGGACTAGCGTTGGGACAGATACGCAGTATTTT.